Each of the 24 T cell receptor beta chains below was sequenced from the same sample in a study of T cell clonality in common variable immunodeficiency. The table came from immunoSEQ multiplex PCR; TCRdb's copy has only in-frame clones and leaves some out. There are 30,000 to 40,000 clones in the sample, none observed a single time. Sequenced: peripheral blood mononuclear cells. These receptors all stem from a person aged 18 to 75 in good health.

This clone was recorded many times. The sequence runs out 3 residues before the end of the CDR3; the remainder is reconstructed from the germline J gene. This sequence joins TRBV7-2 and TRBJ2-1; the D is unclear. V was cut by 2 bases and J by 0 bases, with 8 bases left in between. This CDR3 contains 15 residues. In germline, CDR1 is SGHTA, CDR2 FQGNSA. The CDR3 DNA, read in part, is TGTGCCAGCAGCTTACTACACAGCTCCTACAATGAG. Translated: CASSLLHSSYNE. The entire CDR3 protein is CASSLLHSSYNEQFF.

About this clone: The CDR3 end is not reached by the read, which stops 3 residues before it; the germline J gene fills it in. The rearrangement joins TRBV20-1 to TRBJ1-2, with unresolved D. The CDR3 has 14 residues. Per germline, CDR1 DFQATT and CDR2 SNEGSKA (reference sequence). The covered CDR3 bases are TGCAGTGCTAGAGTGCTAGCGGGAGGAAACGAC. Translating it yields CSARVLAGGND. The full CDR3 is CSARVLAGGNDYTF.

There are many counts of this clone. This CDR3 is CASSLGQGWETQYF. The sequenced CDR3 bases are TGTGCCAGCAGTTTGGGACAGGGATGGGAGACC. The chain has TRBV28 and TRBJ2-5; 9 bases fit TRBD1. The CDR3 end is not reached by the read, which stops 3 residues before it; the germline J gene fills it in. Trimming took 3 bases from V and 5 from J; bases not matched to a gene: 4. There are 14 residues in the CDR3. Germline CDR1 MDHEN, CDR2 SYDVKM.

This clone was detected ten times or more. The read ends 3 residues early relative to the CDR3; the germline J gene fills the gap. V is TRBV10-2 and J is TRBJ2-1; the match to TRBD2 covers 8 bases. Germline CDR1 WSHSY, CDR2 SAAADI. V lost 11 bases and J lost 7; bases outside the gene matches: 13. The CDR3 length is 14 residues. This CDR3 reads CACYSGKGGNEQFF. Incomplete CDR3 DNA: TGCGCCTGTTATAGCGGGAAGGGTGGGAATGAG.

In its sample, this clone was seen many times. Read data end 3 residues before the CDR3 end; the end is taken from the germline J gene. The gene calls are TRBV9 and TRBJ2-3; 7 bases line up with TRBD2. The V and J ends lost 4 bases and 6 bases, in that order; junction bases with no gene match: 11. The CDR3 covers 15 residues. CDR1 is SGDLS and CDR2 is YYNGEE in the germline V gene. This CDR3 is CASSLSAGRVDTQYF. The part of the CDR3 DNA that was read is TGTGCCAGCAGCCTCTCAGCGGGGAGGGTGGATACG.

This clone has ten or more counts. The CDR3 sequence: CASSGTAQLMELFF. The sequenced part of the CDR3 DNA is TGTGCCAGCAGTGGGACAGCTCAACTGATGGAA. This rearrangement joins TRBV6-1 to TRBJ1-4; tentative D call: TRBD1 (6 bases). Sequencing ends 3 residues short of the CDR3 end; the germline J gene provides the rest. There are 14 residues in the CDR3. CDR1 and CDR2 (germline): MNHNS, SASEGT.

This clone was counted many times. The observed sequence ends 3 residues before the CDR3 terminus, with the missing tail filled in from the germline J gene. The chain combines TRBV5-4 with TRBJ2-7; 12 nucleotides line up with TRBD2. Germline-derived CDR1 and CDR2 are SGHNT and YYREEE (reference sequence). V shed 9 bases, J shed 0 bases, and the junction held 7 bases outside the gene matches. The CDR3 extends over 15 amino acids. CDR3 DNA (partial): TGTGCCACAGGACTAGCGGGACCGAGCTCCTACGAG. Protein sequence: CATGLAGPSSYE. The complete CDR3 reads CATGLAGPSSYEQYF.

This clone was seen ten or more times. The CDR3 loop is CASIRQSGRGYNEQFF. The CDR3 DNA, read in part, is TGTGCCAGCATTAGACAAAGCGGGAGGGGCTACAATGAG. The chain joins TRBV2 to TRBJ2-1; 10 nucleotides line up with TRBD2. The read halts 3 residues ahead of the CDR3 end, with the missing end drawn from the germline J gene. Germline lookup yields CDR1 SNHLY and CDR2 FYNNEI. This CDR3 has 16 residues. The ends lost 7 bases at V and 3 bases at J; junction bases unmatched: 9.

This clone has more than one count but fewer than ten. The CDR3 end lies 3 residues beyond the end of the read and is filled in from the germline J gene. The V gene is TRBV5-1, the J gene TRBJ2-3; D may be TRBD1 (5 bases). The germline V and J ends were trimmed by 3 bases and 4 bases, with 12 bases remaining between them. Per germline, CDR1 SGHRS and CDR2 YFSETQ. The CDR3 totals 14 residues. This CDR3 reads CASSSDSGADTQYF. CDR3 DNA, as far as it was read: TGCGCCAGCAGCTCCGACAGTGGGGCAGATACG.

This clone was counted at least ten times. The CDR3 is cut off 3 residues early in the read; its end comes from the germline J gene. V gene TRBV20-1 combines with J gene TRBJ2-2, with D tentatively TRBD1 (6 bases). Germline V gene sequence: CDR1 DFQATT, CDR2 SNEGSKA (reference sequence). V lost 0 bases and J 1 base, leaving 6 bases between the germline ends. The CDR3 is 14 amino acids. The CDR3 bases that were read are TGCAGTGCTAGAGAAGGGGGGAACACCGGGGAG. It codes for CSAREGGNTGE. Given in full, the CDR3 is CSAREGGNTGELFF.

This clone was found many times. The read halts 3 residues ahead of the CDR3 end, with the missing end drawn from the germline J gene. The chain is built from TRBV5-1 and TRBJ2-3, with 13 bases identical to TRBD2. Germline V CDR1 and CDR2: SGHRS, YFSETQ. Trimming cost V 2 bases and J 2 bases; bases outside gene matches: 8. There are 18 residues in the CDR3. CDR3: CASSLLAGGPVSTDTQYF. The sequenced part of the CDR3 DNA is TGCGCCAGCAGCTTACTAGCGGGAGGGCCTGTTTCCACAGATACG.

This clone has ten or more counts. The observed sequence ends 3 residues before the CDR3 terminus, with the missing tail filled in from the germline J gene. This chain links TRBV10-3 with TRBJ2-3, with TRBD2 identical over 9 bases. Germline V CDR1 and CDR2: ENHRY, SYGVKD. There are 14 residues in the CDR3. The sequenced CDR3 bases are TGTGCCATCCGCGCGGGAGGGCCTCAAGAGACG. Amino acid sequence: CAIRAGGPQET. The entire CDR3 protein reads CAIRAGGPQETQYF.

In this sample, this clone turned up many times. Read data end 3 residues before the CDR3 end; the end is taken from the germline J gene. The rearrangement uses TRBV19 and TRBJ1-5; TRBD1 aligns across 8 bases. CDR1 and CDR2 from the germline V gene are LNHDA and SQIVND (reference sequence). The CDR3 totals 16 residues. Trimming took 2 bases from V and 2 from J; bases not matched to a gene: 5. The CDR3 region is CASSIPGTGGNQPQHF. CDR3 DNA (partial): TGTGCCAGTAGTATACCAGGGACAGGAGGCAATCAGCCC.

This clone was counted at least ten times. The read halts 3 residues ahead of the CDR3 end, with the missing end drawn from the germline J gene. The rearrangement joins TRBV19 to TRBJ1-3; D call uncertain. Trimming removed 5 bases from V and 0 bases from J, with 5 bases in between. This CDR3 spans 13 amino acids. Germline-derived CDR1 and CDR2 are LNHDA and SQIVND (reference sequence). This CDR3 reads CASSSSSGNTIYF. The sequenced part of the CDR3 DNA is TGTGCCAGTAGTTCTTCCTCTGGAAACACC. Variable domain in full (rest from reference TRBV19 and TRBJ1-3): DGGITQSPKYLFRKEGQNVTLSCEQNLNHDAMYWYRQDPGQGLRLIYYSQIVNDFQKGDIAEGYSVSREKKESFPLTVTSAQKNPTAFYLCASSSSSGNTIYFGEGSWLTVV.

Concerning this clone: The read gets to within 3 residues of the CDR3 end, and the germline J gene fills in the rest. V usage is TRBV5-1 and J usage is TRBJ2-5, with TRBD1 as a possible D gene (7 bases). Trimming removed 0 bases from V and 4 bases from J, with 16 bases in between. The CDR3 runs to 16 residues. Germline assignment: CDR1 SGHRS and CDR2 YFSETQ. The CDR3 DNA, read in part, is TGCGCCAGCAGCTTGGAGGGACAGCCGGGGGCAGAGACC. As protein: CASSLEGQPGAET. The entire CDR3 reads CASSLEGQPGAETQYF.

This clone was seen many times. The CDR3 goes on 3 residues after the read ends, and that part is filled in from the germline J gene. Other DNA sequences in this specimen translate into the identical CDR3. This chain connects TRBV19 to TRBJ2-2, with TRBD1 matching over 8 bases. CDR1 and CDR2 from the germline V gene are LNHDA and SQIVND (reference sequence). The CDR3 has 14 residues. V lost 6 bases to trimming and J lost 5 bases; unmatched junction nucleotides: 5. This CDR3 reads CASRQTGVTGELFF. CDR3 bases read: TGTGCCAGTAGACAGACAGGGGTTACCGGGGAG.

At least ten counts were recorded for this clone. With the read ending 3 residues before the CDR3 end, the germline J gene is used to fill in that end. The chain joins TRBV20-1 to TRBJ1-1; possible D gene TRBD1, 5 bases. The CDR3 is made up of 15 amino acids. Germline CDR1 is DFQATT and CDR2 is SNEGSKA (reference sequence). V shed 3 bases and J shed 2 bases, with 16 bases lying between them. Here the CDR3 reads CSARTIGGRNTEAFF. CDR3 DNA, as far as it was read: TGCAGTGCTAGGACAATCGGGGGTCGTAACACTGAA.

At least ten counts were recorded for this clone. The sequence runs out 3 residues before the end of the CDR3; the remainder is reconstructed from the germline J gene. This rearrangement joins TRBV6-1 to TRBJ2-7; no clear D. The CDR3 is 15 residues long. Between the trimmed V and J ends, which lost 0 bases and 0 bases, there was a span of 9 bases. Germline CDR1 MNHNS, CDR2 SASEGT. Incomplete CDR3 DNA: TGTGCCAGCAGTGAAGCGCCAGGCAGCTCCTACGAG. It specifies CASSEAPGSSYE. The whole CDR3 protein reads CASSEAPGSSYEQYF.

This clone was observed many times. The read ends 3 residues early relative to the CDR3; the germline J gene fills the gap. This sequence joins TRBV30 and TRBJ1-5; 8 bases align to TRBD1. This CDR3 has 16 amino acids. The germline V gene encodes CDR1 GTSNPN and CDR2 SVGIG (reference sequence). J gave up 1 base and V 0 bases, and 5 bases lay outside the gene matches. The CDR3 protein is CAWSVRTGTSNQPQHF. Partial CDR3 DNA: TGTGCCTGGAGTGTGCGGACAGGGACGAGCAATCAGCCC.

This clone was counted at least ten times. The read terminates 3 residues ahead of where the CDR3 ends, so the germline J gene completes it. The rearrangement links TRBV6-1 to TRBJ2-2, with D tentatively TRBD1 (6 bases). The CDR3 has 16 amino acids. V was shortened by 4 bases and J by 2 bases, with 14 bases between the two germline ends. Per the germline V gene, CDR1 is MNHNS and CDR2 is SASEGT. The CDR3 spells CASSATPGANTGELFF. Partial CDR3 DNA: TGTGCCAGCAGTGCCACGCCAGGGGCAAACACCGGGGAG.

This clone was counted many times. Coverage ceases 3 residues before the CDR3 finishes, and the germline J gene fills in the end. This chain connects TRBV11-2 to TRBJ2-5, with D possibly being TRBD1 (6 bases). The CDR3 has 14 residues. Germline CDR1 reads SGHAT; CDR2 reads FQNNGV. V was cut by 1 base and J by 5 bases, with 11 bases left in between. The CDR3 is CASSLAPRGETQYF. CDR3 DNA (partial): TGTGCCAGCAGCTTAGCCCCGAGGGGGGAGACC.

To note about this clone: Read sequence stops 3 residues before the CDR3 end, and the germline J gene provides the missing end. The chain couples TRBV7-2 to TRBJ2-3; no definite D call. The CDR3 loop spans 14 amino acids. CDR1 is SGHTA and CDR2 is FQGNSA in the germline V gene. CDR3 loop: CASSRAGLTQPQYF. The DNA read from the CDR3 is TGTGCCAGCAGCCGCGCAGGTCTGACCCAGCCG.

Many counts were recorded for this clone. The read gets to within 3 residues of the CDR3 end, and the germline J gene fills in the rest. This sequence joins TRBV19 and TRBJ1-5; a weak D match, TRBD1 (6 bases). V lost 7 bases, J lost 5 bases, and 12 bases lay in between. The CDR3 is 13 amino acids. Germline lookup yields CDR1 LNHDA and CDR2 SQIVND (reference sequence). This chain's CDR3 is CASNRGGDQPQHF. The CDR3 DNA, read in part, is TGTGCCAGTAATAGGGGGGGTGATCAGCCC.

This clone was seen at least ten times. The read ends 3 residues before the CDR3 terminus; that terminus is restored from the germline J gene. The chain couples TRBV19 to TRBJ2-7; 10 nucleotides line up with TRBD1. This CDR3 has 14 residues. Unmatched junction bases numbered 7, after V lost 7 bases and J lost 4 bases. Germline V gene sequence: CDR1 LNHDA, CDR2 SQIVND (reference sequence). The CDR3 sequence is CASKPGQGRYEQYF. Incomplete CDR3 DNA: TGTGCCAGTAAACCGGGACAGGGGCGTTACGAG.